A single sample is the source of the 32 T cell receptor beta chains below, sequenced in a study of T cell changes during pregnancy in multiple sclerosis. Assay used: immunoSEQ multiplex PCR; TCRdb lists only in-frame clones, some missing. The profile shows about 58,000 clones, about 90% of them singletons. This specimen was CD4+ T cells from peripheral blood mononuclear cells, taken after pregnancy. These receptors came from a female donor in good health, enrolled as a control in a pregnancy study.

The rearrangement joins TRBV25-1 to TRBJ2-5; TRBD2 matches at 8 bases. Losses at the gene ends were 2 bases for V and 1 base for J; bases not matched to a gene: 6. Germline V gene data show CDR1 as MGHDK and CDR2 as SYGVNS. The CDR3 consists of 16 residues. The CDR3 DNA reads as TGTGCCAGCAGTGAAATTGGTAGCGGGGTCCAAGAGACCCAGTACTTC. It yields the protein CASSEIGSGVQETQYF.

The chain uses TRBV5-1 and TRBJ2-5; 7 nucleotides match TRBD1. J lost 2 bases, V lost 0 bases, and 13 bases had no gene match. Germline V gene sequence: CDR1 SGHRS, CDR2 YFSETQ. The length of the CDR3 is 18 residues. The CDR3 DNA sequence: TGCGCCAGCAGCTTGGGGTTCGGGACAGTGGGATCACAAGAGACCCAGTACTTC. This encodes CASSLGFGTVGSQETQYF.

The chain uses TRBV18 and TRBJ1-2; TRBD1 matches 11 bases. CDR3 length: 15 amino acids. The trim removed 5 bases at V and 3 bases at J, leaving 5 bases unmatched. Per the germline V gene, CDR1 is KGHSH and CDR2 is LQKENI. CDR3 nucleotide sequence: TGTGCCAGCTCAACCGGACAGGGGGCGGACTATGGCTACACCTTC. This encodes CASSTGQGADYGYTF.

This clone was seen just once. The chain recombines TRBV5-1 with TRBJ2-7, with a possible D match to TRBD2 (6 bases). The germline V gene has CDR1 SGHRS and CDR2 YFSETQ. Trimming pared 0 bases from V and 1 base from J, leaving 11 bases between. The CDR3 has 15 residues. CDR3: CASSLVSGGSYEQYF. CDR3 in DNA: TGCGCCAGCAGCTTGGTCTCCGGGGGATCCTACGAGCAGTACTTC.

In its sample, this clone was seen a few times. The V and J genes are TRBV12-5 and TRBJ1-1; 10 bases are shared with TRBD1. This CDR3 is built from 18 residues. The germline gives CDR1 LGHNT, CDR2 FRNRAP. V lost 0 bases, J lost 7 bases, and 14 bases stayed unmatched. DNA for the CDR3: TGTGCTAGTGGTTTGGTTCTCACCGGGACAGGGGATATCGTTGAAGCTTTCTTT. It encodes CASGLVLTGTGDIVEAFF. The whole variable domain, remainder taken from reference TRBV12-5 and TRBJ1-1, is DARVTQTPRHKVTEMGQEVTMRCQPILGHNTVFWYRQTMMQGLELLAYFRNRAPLDDSGMPKDRFSAEMPDATLATLKIQPSEPRDSAVYFCASGLVLTGTGDIVEAFFGQGTRLTVV.

The CDR3 is CASSLARTGTGGSTEAFF. The CDR3, as DNA: TGTGCCAGCAGCTTAGCCCGGACCGGGACAGGAGGTTCCACTGAAGCTTTCTTT. The V and J genes are TRBV7-2 and TRBJ1-1; 8 nucleotides match TRBD1. V was pared by 0 bases and J by 4 bases, with 13 bases of the junction left unmatched. Germline V gene lookup returns CDR1 SGHTA and CDR2 FQGNSA. This CDR3 has 18 residues.

The chain is built from TRBV7-8 and TRBJ2-7, with D hard to call. Trimming took off 1 base at V and 6 bases at J, with 10 bases between the two ends. Per the germline V gene, CDR1 is SGHVS and CDR2 is FQNEAQ. This CDR3 is built from 13 residues. This CDR3 reads CASSLDAVREQYF. CDR3 coding DNA: TGTGCCAGCAGCTTAGATGCGGTGCGCGAGCAGTACTTC. The whole variable domain, filled in from reference TRBV7-8 and TRBJ2-7, reads GAGVSQSPRYKVAKRGQDVALRCDPISGHVSLFWYQQALGQGPEFLTYFQNEAQLDKSGLPSDRFFAERPEGSVSTLKIQRTQQEDSAVYLCASSLDAVREQYFGPGTRLTVT.

V gene TRBV9 combines with J gene TRBJ1-3; D is possibly TRBD1 (5 bases). Trimming removed 7 bases from V and 7 bases from J, with 12 bases in between. Per the germline V gene, CDR1 is SGDLS and CDR2 is YYNGEE. The CDR3 is made up of 12 amino acids. CDR3 amino acids: CASGREGNTIYF. The DNA of the CDR3 is TGTGCCAGCGGCAGGGAGGGGAACACCATATATTTT. Full variable domain (remainder filled in from reference TRBV9 and TRBJ1-3): DSGVTQTPKHLITATGQRVTLRCSPRSGDLSVYWYQQSLDQGLQFLIQYYNGEERAKGNILERFSAQQFPDLHSELNLSSLELGDSALYFCASGREGNTIYFGEGSWLTVV.

This chain links TRBV7-2 with TRBJ2-7, with 10 bases identical to TRBD1. The germline gives CDR1 SGHTA, CDR2 FQGNSA. Trimming cost V 4 bases and J 7 bases; bases outside gene matches: 10. The CDR3 extends over 15 amino acids. CDR3 nucleotide sequence: TGTGCCAGCAGCTCCCGACAGGGGGCGCGCCCGGAGCAGTACTTC. It codes for CASSSRQGARPEQYF. The whole variable domain, filled in from reference TRBV7-2 and TRBJ2-7, reads GAGVSQSPSNKVTEKGKDVELRCDPISGHTALYWYRQSLGQGLEFLIYFQGNSAPDKSGLPSDRFSAERTGGSVSTLTIQRTQQEDSAVYLCASSSRQGARPEQYFGPGTRLTVT.

This clone has a handful of counts. The V gene is TRBV5-4, the J gene TRBJ1-6; D perhaps matches TRBD1 (6 bases). CDR1 and CDR2 from the germline V gene are SGHNT and YYREEE (reference sequence). V lost 0 bases to trimming and J lost 8 bases, with 12 bases between them. This CDR3 is 15 amino acids long. The CDR3 sequence: CASSLGSGAYSPLHF. In DNA, the CDR3 is TGTGCCAGCAGCTTGGGATCAGGGGCCTATTCACCCCTCCACTTT.

This chain connects TRBV7-2 to TRBJ1-6; 11 bases align to TRBD1. CDR3 length: 15 amino acids. V gave up 6 bases and J gave up 8 bases; unmatched junction bases: 6. Germline V lookup: CDR1 SGHTA, CDR2 FQGNSA. The CDR3 protein is CASSRRTGGYSPLHF. CDR3 coding DNA: TGTGCCAGCAGTCGAAGGACAGGGGGCTATTCACCCCTCCACTTT.

The chain links TRBV25-1 to TRBJ2-5; no firm D call. The V end lost 5 bases, the J end lost 4 bases, and 8 bases lay between the germline ends. The CDR3 spans 12 residues. CDR1 MGHDK and CDR2 SYGVNS come from the germline V gene. CDR3 coding DNA: TGTGCCAGCAGTTTAGTTCGAGAGACCCAGTACTTC. Translation gives CASSLVRETQYF.

The chain joins TRBV2 to TRBJ2-3; D is possibly TRBD2 (6 bases). V dropped 6 bases and J dropped 0 bases, with 13 bases sitting between them. The germline V gene encodes CDR1 SNHLY and CDR2 FYNNEI. The CDR3 consists of 15 residues. The CDR3 protein is CASSAGTHSTDTQYF. CDR3 in DNA: TGTGCCAGCAGCGCCGGGACTCATAGCACAGATACGCAGTATTTT.

V is TRBV29-1 and J is TRBJ1-2; D perhaps matches TRBD1 (6 bases). The CDR3 is made up of 14 amino acids. V was clipped by 0 bases and J by 7 bases, with 15 bases between them. From germline, CDR1 is SQVTM and CDR2 ANQGSEA. The CDR3 region has the DNA TGCAGCGTTGAAGATCCAACAGGGATTATTGGCTACACCTTC. It translates to CSVEDPTGIIGYTF.

J is TRBJ1-5 and V is TRBV29-1; unclear D gene. The germline V and J ends were trimmed by 4 bases and 2 bases, with 9 bases remaining between them. Germline values: CDR1 SQVTM, CDR2 ANQGSEA. The CDR3 has 13 residues. CDR3 coding DNA: TGCAGCGTTGGTGAGGGCGGCAATCAGCCCCAGCATTTT. Its translation is CSVGEGGNQPQHF.

The chain has TRBV15 and TRBJ2-7, with 7 bases matching TRBD1. J gave up 3 bases and V 3 bases, and 5 bases lay outside the gene matches. Germline V gene data show CDR1 as LNHNV and CDR2 as YYDKDF (reference sequence). CDR3 size: 14 residues. CDR3 sequence (DNA): TGTGCCACCAGCAGGGGACAGACGAACTACGAGCAGTACTTC. It yields the protein CATSRGQTNYEQYF.

The CDR3 spells CASSQTTGNAGNTIYF. For the CDR3, the DNA is TGTGCCAGCAGCCAAACGACAGGGAATGCTGGAAACACCATATATTTT. The chain recombines TRBV7-8 with TRBJ1-3, with 7 bases fitting TRBD1. V trimming: 5 bases; J trimming: 2 bases; junction bases outside the gene matches: 9. The CDR3 extends over 16 amino acids. The germline V gene encodes CDR1 SGHVS and CDR2 FQNEAQ.

V and J are TRBV18 and TRBJ1-5; 8 nucleotides align to TRBD1. Germline V gene lookup returns CDR1 KGHSH and CDR2 LQKENI. The CDR3 is made up of 13 amino acids. The trim removed 6 bases at V and 4 bases at J, leaving 2 bases unmatched. CDR3 sequence (DNA): TGTGCCAGCTCGGACAGGGAGAATCAGCCCCAGCATTTT. Translated, it gives CASSDRENQPQHF.

The chain has TRBV4-3 and TRBJ2-2, with TRBD2 matching over 13 bases. The germline V gene encodes CDR1 LGHNA and CDR2 YSLEER. CDR3 size: 17 residues. Unmatched junction bases numbered 2, after V lost 3 bases and J lost 1 base. Written as DNA, the CDR3 is TGCGCCAGCAGCCAGCGACTAGCGGGGGGGAACACCGGGGAGCTGTTTTTT. It specifies CASSQRLAGGNTGELFF.

The table lists this clone with a few counts. This chain links TRBV5-4 with TRBJ1-1, with 8 bases identical to TRBD1. V shed 0 bases, J shed 1 base, and the junction held 8 bases outside the gene matches. Germline assignment: CDR1 SGHNT and CDR2 YYREEE (reference sequence). CDR3 length equals 17 residues. The CDR3 here is CASSLGRGQEGNTEAFF. In nucleotides, the CDR3 is TGTGCCAGCAGCTTGGGCAGGGGGCAGGAGGGGAACACTGAAGCTTTCTTT.

This clone appeared a few times. The chain recombines TRBV5-1 with TRBJ2-3; 9 bases line up with TRBD1. The J segment lost 3 bases and the V segment lost 0 bases, leaving 2 bases of the junction unmatched. Per the germline V gene, CDR1 is SGHRS and CDR2 is YFSETQ. There are 15 residues in the CDR3. CDR3 nucleotide sequence: TGCGCCAGCAGCTTGGCCGGACAGGGGACAGATACGCAGTATTTT. Protein product: CASSLAGQGTDTQYF.

The V and J genes are TRBV7-2 and TRBJ1-1; D is perhaps TRBD1 (5 bases). Per the germline V gene, CDR1 is SGHTA and CDR2 is FQGNSA. The V gene lost 6 bases and the J gene lost 4 bases, with 27 bases spanning the gap. The CDR3 totals 18 residues. For the CDR3, the DNA is TGTGCCAGCAGACGGGGCCCGGGACTTACTCTGGGAAGCACTGAAGCTTTCTTT. It translates to CASRRGPGLTLGSTEAFF.

This clone was detected only once. V is TRBV5-1 and J is TRBJ1-1; perhaps TRBD1 as D (5 bases). V was shortened by 4 bases and J by 5 bases, with 18 bases between the two germline ends. Germline V gives CDR1 SGHRS, CDR2 YFSETQ. The CDR3 consists of 15 residues. CDR3 coding DNA: TGCGCCAGCAGCGACCCCGGGGGAGGGTTGACTGAAGCTTTCTTT. Amino acid sequence: CASSDPGGGLTEAFF.

The CDR3 spells CASRGRGNTDTQYF. The CDR3 DNA reads TGTGCCAGCCGGGGCAGGGGGAACACAGATACGCAGTATTTT. This rearrangement joins TRBV7-9 to TRBJ2-3, with 7 positions matching TRBD1. Germline V gene lookup returns CDR1 SEHNR and CDR2 FQNEAQ (reference sequence). The J segment lost 2 bases and the V segment lost 8 bases, leaving 7 bases of the junction unmatched. The length of the CDR3 is 14 residues.

The chain recombines TRBV7-2 with TRBJ1-2; D may be TRBD1 (5 bases). Germline CDR1 SGHTA, CDR2 FQGNSA. V was cut by 0 bases and J by 7 bases, with 12 bases left in between. This CDR3 is built from 14 residues. The CDR3 spells CASSLARQGGGYTF. In DNA form, the CDR3 reads TGTGCCAGCAGCTTAGCTCGGCAGGGCGGTGGCTACACCTTC.

The rearrangement links TRBV7-3 to TRBJ2-3, with 7 positions matching TRBD2. The CDR3 covers 16 residues. Germline V gene data show CDR1 as SGHTA and CDR2 as FQGTGA. V shed 9 bases and J 2 bases; nucleotides not matched to a gene: 14. In DNA form, the CDR3 reads TGTGCCAGTTCCGTTGGGGCTAGCGGCCCCACAGATACGCAGTATTTT. Its translation is CASSVGASGPTDTQYF.

The chain is built from TRBV29-1 and TRBJ1-1, with 7 bases matching TRBD1. With 3 bases clipped from V and 0 bases from J, the junction kept 1 base outside the gene matches. Germline V gives CDR1 SQVTM, CDR2 ANQGSEA. The CDR3 is made up of 13 amino acids. The CDR3 DNA reads as TGCAGCGTTGAGGGACAGTTGAACACTGAAGCTTTCTTT. This codes for CSVEGQLNTEAFF. The entire variable domain, with the rest obtained from reference TRBV29-1 and TRBJ1-1, is as follows: SAVISQKPSRDICQRGTSLTIQCQVDSQVTMMFWYRQQPGQSLTLIATANQGSEATYESGFVIDKFPISRPNLTFSTLTVSNMSPEDSSIYLCSVEGQLNTEAFFGQGTRLTVV.

The chain recombines TRBV30 with TRBJ1-2, with 8 positions matching TRBD1. Germline lookup yields CDR1 GTSNPN and CDR2 SVGIG (reference sequence). V shed 3 bases, J shed 7 bases, and the junction held 10 bases outside the gene matches. This CDR3 has 14 residues. CDR3 in amino acids: CAWSIDRGAGGYTF. The DNA of the CDR3 is TGTGCCTGGAGCATTGACAGGGGAGCCGGTGGCTACACCTTC.

The chain combines TRBV19 with TRBJ1-2; D gene uncertain. With 0 bases removed from V and 4 bases from J, the gap between germline ends came to 12 bases. This CDR3 contains 15 residues. CDR1 LNHDA and CDR2 SQIVND come from the germline V gene (reference sequence). This CDR3 reads CASSIETAYSYGYTF. The DNA for the CDR3 is TGTGCCAGTAGTATAGAAACAGCTTATTCCTATGGCTACACCTTC.

The chain employs TRBV11-3 and TRBJ2-7, with TRBD1 identical over 8 bases. V was pared by 4 bases and J by 4 bases, with 6 bases of the junction left unmatched. The CDR3 runs 14 residues. Germline-derived CDR1 and CDR2 are SGHNT and YENEEA. The CDR3 DNA reads TGTGCCAGCAGCTCCGCAGGGGGCTGGTACGAGCAGTACTTC. Protein: CASSSAGGWYEQYF.

The chain uses TRBV19 and TRBJ1-5; tentatively, D is TRBD1 (5 bases). CDR1 and CDR2 (germline): LNHDA, SQIVND (reference sequence). Trimming shortened V by 5 bases and J by 5 bases, and 13 bases separated the two germline ends. The CDR3 has 14 residues. The CDR3 bases are TGTGCCAGTAGTGTACAGGTTACGGATCAGCCCCAGCATTTT. It translates to CASSVQVTDQPQHF.

This clone was detected only once. This sequence joins TRBV19 and TRBJ2-5, with 9 bases identical to TRBD1. The CDR3 covers 14 residues. Germline lookup yields CDR1 LNHDA and CDR2 SQIVND (reference sequence). J was trimmed by 5 bases and V by 7 bases; bases with no gene match: 8. This CDR3 reads CASTRDRDFETQYF. The DNA for the CDR3 is TGTGCCAGTACGCGGGACAGGGATTTTGAGACCCAGTACTTC.